The source of this TCR beta chain is a study of molecular identifiers for immune sequencing clone quantification. Study overall: Five portions were made in replicates from RNA of 20,000 or 100,000 naive CD8 cells, and four underwent sequencing. The study, taken as a whole, reports: Beyond 20 RNA copies, clones held over 98% of effector molecules, compared with under 1% in naive cells.

Comments on this clonotype: What it binds is not known.

Methods described previously were used for bulk TCR libraries, and listed TCR primers were applied. MiXCR, applied by TCRdb to the PCR reads, yields one record per CDR3 protein. The data hold about half a million distinct CDR3 sequences, with roughly 23% observed a single time. J was trimmed by 6 bases and V by 0 bases; bases with no gene match: 7. The CDR3 runs to 17 residues. The germline CDR1 and CDR2 sequences are LGHNA and YSLEER. The receptor comes from a human donor in good health. Some libraries in this study had Jurkat cell RNA spiked in. Sequenced material: naive CD8+ T cells from blood, with Jurkat cell RNA spiked in. Documented subset: FACS-sorted CD8+CD4-CCR7+CD45RA+ naive T cells. The chain has TRBV4-3 and TRBJ2-2; TRBD2 matches at 10 bases. CDR3 nucleotides: TGCGCCAGCAGCCAAGATGAACTAGCGGGGAATGCCGGGGAGCTGTTTTTT. Encoded protein: CASSQDELAGNAGELFF.